Following are 32 T cell receptor beta chains from one sample sequenced in a study of blood T cell repertoires in COVID-19. Sequencing used immunoSEQ multiplex PCR; TCRdb keeps in-frame clones, though not all of them. The repertoire holds 210,000 or so clones, over 80% seen once, with less than 3.5% in the top ten. The sequencing input was peripheral blood. These receptors all come from a man aged 25-45 years with COVID-19, enrolled during active disease.

This clone appeared a few times. The genes are TRBV30 and TRBJ1-1; 9 nucleotides agree with TRBD1. Trimming at V came to 1 base and at J to 3 bases, leaving 15 bases not matched to a gene. This CDR3 comprises 18 residues. Per germline, CDR1 GTSNPN and CDR2 SVGIG (reference sequence). CDR3 loop: CAWSGVPRDRERDTEAFF. For the CDR3, the DNA is TGTGCCTGGAGTGGAGTTCCCCGGGACAGGGAAAGGGACACTGAAGCTTTCTTT.

The CDR3 bases are TGTGCCATCAGTGCCGAGCTCTCTGGAAACACCATATATTTT. The encoded protein is CAISAELSGNTIYF. The J gene is TRBJ1-3, the V gene TRBV10-3, with D uncertain. The V gene lost 4 bases and the J gene lost 0 bases, with 7 bases spanning the gap. CDR3 length equals 14 residues. Germline CDR1 ENHRY, CDR2 SYGVKD.

V gene TRBV19 combines with J gene TRBJ1-4, with D uncertain. The CDR3 spans 14 residues. From germline, CDR1 is LNHDA and CDR2 SQIVND (reference sequence). Deletions cut 2 bases from V and 0 bases from J, with 4 bases between. CDR3 residues: CASSIRATNEKLFF. The DNA for the CDR3 is TGTGCCAGTAGTATAAGAGCAACTAATGAAAAACTGTTTTTT.

The chain links TRBV7-2 to TRBJ2-7, with 8 bases lining up with TRBD2. This CDR3 spans 15 amino acids. V lost 5 bases to trimming and J lost 3 bases; unmatched junction nucleotides: 9. CDR1 and CDR2 from the germline V gene are SGHTA and FQGNSA. CDR3 sequence (DNA): TGTGCCAGCAGCCCGGGTAGCGGGACCCTCTACGAGCAGTACTTC. Translation: CASSPGSGTLYEQYF.

The chain uses TRBV29-1 and TRBJ2-7; D is perhaps TRBD2 (5 bases). V was pared by 7 bases and J by 1 base, with 8 bases between. Per the germline V gene, CDR1 is SQVTM and CDR2 is ANQGSEA. This CDR3 comprises 11 residues. The CDR3 nucleotides read TGCAGCGCCGGGGAGTCCTACGAGCAGTACTTC. Translation gives CSAGESYEQYF.

In its sample, this clone was seen once. The CDR3 nucleotides are TGCGCCAGCAGCCACCGGGACAGGCTTAATTCACCCCTCCACTTT. Its translation is CASSHRDRLNSPLHF. The chain has TRBV10-2 and TRBJ1-6; 8 bases are shared with TRBD1. J gave up 6 bases and V 6 bases, and 7 bases lay outside the gene matches. The CDR3 loop spans 15 amino acids. Germline V gene sequence: CDR1 WSHSY, CDR2 SAAADI.

This clone showed up just a few times. This chain connects TRBV3-1 (or the pseudogene TRBV3-2) to TRBJ1-4; no reliable D call. V was trimmed by 3 bases and J by 4 bases, leaving 9 bases between them. CDR1 and CDR2 (germline): LGHDT, YNNKEL (reference sequence). The CDR3 loop spans 14 amino acids. The CDR3, as DNA: TGTGCCAGCAGCCATTCCAGGCTTAATGAAAAACTGTTTTTT. Translation gives CASSHSRLNEKLFF.

Here the CDR3 DNA reads TGTGCCAGCAGTCCTTCCACCGGACTTCAGCCCCAGCATTTT. This encodes CASSPSTGLQPQHF. The rearrangement links TRBV27 to TRBJ1-5; D is unresolved. This CDR3 region has 14 residues. V gave up 5 bases and J gave up 6 bases, with 14 bases separating them. Per the germline V gene, CDR1 is MNHEY and CDR2 is SMNVEV (reference sequence).

The chain carries TRBV11-2 and TRBJ1-5, with a tentative D call TRBD1 (6 bases). V was clipped by 2 bases and J by 7 bases, with 15 bases between them. The CDR3 length is 15 residues. Per germline, CDR1 SGHAT and CDR2 FQNNGV. The CDR3 protein is CASSLSTGRDQPQHF. As DNA, the CDR3 is TGTGCCAGCAGCTTAAGCACAGGGCGAGACCAGCCCCAGCATTTT.

This clone was observed a few times. V and J are TRBV11-2 and TRBJ1-2, with D hard to call. CDR1 is SGHAT and CDR2 is FQNNGV in the germline V gene. There are 14 residues in the CDR3. Trimming left V 1 base short and J 8 bases short, with 14 bases between. CDR3 amino acids: CASSLGQSLRGYTF. Here the CDR3 DNA reads TGTGCCAGCAGCTTAGGACAATCTCTACGGGGCTACACCTTC.

V and J are TRBV6-5 and TRBJ2-3; D may be TRBD2 (5 bases). Per the germline V gene, CDR1 is MNHEY and CDR2 is SVGAGI. V lost 6 bases and J 9 bases, leaving 10 bases between the germline ends. This CDR3 spans 11 amino acids. The CDR3 DNA sequence: TGTGCCAGCAGACGGGAAAGCACGCAGTATTTT. Translating gives CASRRESTQYF.

The chain combines TRBV5-1 with TRBJ2-7, with D tentatively TRBD1 (5 bases). Germline V gives CDR1 SGHRS, CDR2 YFSETQ. The length of the CDR3 is 12 residues. Trimming cost V 3 bases and J 11 bases, with 15 bases left between them. The CDR3 region has the DNA TGCGCCAGCAGCTACGCCTTAGGGGTGGAGTACTTC. This codes for CASSYALGVEYF.

The chain links TRBV5-1 to TRBJ2-7; 15 bases are shared with TRBD2. V gave up 0 bases and J gave up 5 bases; unmatched junction bases: 0. The CDR3 is made up of 15 amino acids. Germline V CDR1 and CDR2: SGHRS, YFSETQ. The CDR3 spells CASSLGTSGRDEQYF. DNA of the CDR3: TGCGCCAGCAGCTTGGGGACTAGCGGGAGGGACGAGCAGTACTTC.

A single count supports this clone. CDR3 in DNA: TGTGCCAGCAGCCAAGGACAGGTCTATGGCTACACCTTC. Residues: CASSQGQVYGYTF. The chain has TRBV3-1 (or the pseudogene TRBV3-2) and TRBJ1-2, with D possibly being TRBD1 (6 bases). This CDR3 region has 13 residues. Trimming cost V 1 base and J 4 bases, with 7 bases left between them. Germline V gene lookup returns CDR1 LGHDT and CDR2 YNNKEL (reference sequence).

This chain links TRBV30 with TRBJ1-4; D gene ambiguous. CDR3 length: 13 amino acids. V dropped 8 bases and J dropped 0 bases, with 10 bases sitting between them. In germline, CDR1 is GTSNPN, CDR2 SVGIG (reference sequence). The CDR3 protein is CALSRATNEKLFF. The CDR3 bases are TGTGCCCTCTCGAGGGCAACTAATGAAAAACTGTTTTTT.

The chain uses TRBV9 and TRBJ2-2; D is possibly TRBD1 (6 bases). V lost 1 base and J 1 base, leaving 11 bases between the germline ends. CDR3 length: 16 residues. In germline, CDR1 is SGDLS, CDR2 YYNGEE. CDR3 DNA: TGTGCCAGCAGCGTAAGAACAGGGCAGAACACCGGGGAGCTGTTTTTT. As protein: CASSVRTGQNTGELFF.

This chain joins TRBV5-1 and TRBJ1-5; D remains ambiguous. CDR3 length: 15 amino acids. Germline lookup yields CDR1 SGHRS and CDR2 YFSETQ. Trimming left V 5 bases short and J 1 base short, with 13 bases between. Here the CDR3 DNA reads TGCGCCAGCAGTGATGGCGGGTCAAGCAATCAGCCCCAGCATTTT. Translating it yields CASSDGGSSNQPQHF. The variable domain in full, with the rest retrieved from reference TRBV5-1 and TRBJ1-5, is KAGVTQTPRYLIKTRGQQVTLSCSPISGHRSVSWYQQTPGQGLQFLFEYFSETQRNKGNFPGRFSGRQFSNSRSEMNVSTLELGDSALYLCASSDGGSSNQPQHFGDGTRLSIL.

This chain connects TRBV28 to TRBJ1-5; TRBD1 matches 8 bases. With 4 bases clipped from V and 8 bases from J, the junction kept 13 bases outside the gene matches. From germline, CDR1 is MDHEN and CDR2 SYDVKM. The CDR3 is 16 residues long. CDR3 loop: CASSSVFRGHREPQHF. The CDR3, as DNA: TGTGCCAGCAGTTCCGTGTTCAGGGGGCATAGGGAGCCCCAGCATTTT.

The chain combines TRBV6-2 or TRBV6-3 with TRBJ1-2, with 8 bases identical to TRBD1. Germline V lookup: CDR1 MNHEY, CDR2 SVGEGT. The V gene end was trimmed by 5 bases and the J gene end by 4 bases; junction bases not matched to a gene: 3. This CDR3 region has 13 residues. The CDR3 DNA reads TGTGCCAGCAGTCCGGACAGGGCCTATGGCTACACCTTC. Translated, it gives CASSPDRAYGYTF.

V is TRBV19 and J is TRBJ1-2, with 8 bases identical to TRBD1. The trim removed 2 bases at V and 3 bases at J, leaving 8 bases unmatched. The CDR3 sequence is 16 residues long. Germline values: CDR1 LNHDA, CDR2 SQIVND (reference sequence). The CDR3 here is CASSIYRQGRDYGYTF. As DNA, the CDR3 is TGTGCCAGTAGTATATATCGACAGGGGCGAGACTATGGCTACACCTTC.

V is TRBV6-4 and J is TRBJ2-7; 9 bases fit TRBD2. The length of the CDR3 is 13 residues. CDR1 is MRHNA and CDR2 is SNTAGT in the germline V gene. The junction had 4 bases not matched to a gene; V was cut back by 4 bases and J by 6 bases. The CDR3 nucleotides are TGTGCCAGCAGTGCTAGCGGGGCAAGCGAGCAGTACTTC. It is translated as CASSASGASEQYF.

The J gene is TRBJ1-1, the V gene TRBV28, with 9 bases lining up with TRBD1. CDR1 and CDR2 from the germline V gene are MDHEN and SYDVKM. Germline trimming cut 6 bases from V and 5 bases from J; bases unmatched to any gene: 7. The CDR3 spans 14 residues. The CDR3 sequence: CASRIQGAWTEAFF. Here the CDR3 DNA reads TGTGCCAGCAGGATACAGGGGGCTTGGACTGAAGCTTTCTTT.

The chain links TRBV24-1 to TRBJ2-3, with 8 bases lining up with TRBD1. Germline values: CDR1 KGHDR, CDR2 SFDVKD. The J segment lost 4 bases and the V segment lost 6 bases, leaving 11 bases of the junction unmatched. This CDR3 contains 16 residues. The CDR3 spells CATSTDRAPSPDTQYF. The DNA of the CDR3 is TGTGCCACCAGTACGGACAGGGCCCCTAGTCCAGATACGCAGTATTTT.

The V call is TRBV7-2, the J call TRBJ1-1; 7 positions agree with TRBD1. In germline, CDR1 is SGHTA, CDR2 FQGNSA. Losses at the gene ends were 1 base for V and 10 bases for J; bases not matched to a gene: 9. The CDR3 is 14 residues long. CDR3 region: CASSLGETGIGAFF. The CDR3 DNA is TGTGCCAGCAGCTTAGGGGAGACAGGGATCGGAGCTTTCTTT.

This clone has only one observation. Written as DNA, the CDR3 is TGTGCCAGCAGTTTAACCGGGACAGGGGTATCCGAGCAGTACTTC. It specifies CASSLTGTGVSEQYF. The chain has TRBV28 and TRBJ2-7, with 10 positions matching TRBD1. Per germline, CDR1 MDHEN and CDR2 SYDVKM. The trim removed 2 bases at V and 6 bases at J, leaving 7 bases unmatched. This CDR3 contains 15 residues. Full variable domain (outside the CDR3, taken from reference TRBV28 and TRBJ2-7): DVKVTQSSRYLVKRTGEKVFLECVQDMDHENMFWYRQDPGLGLRLIYFSYDVKMKEKGDIPEGYSVSREKKERFSLILESASTNQTSMYLCASSLTGTGVSEQYFGPGTRLTVT.

This chain uses TRBV6-5 with TRBJ1-2, with TRBD1 identical over 10 bases. This CDR3 spans 14 amino acids. J gave up 7 bases and V 6 bases, and 8 bases lay outside the gene matches. Germline V gives CDR1 MNHEY, CDR2 SVGAGI. The CDR3 reads CASSPGTGAGGYTF. CDR3 nucleotides: TGTGCCAGCAGCCCCGGGACAGGGGCCGGTGGCTACACCTTC.

The chain couples TRBV21-1 to TRBJ1-2; the D segment call TRBD1 is taken from the table without a DNA check. TRBV21-1 is termed a pseudogene. The CDR3 length is 14 residues. This CDR3 reads CASSIPTGEYGYTF. The CDR3 DNA reads as TGTGCCAGCAGCATACCGACAGGGGAATATGGCTACACCTTC.

The chain joins TRBV10-2 to TRBJ2-3; 10 bases line up with TRBD2. Unmatched junction bases numbered 16, after V lost 4 bases and J lost 0 bases. Germline CDR1 WSHSY, CDR2 SAAADI. The CDR3 covers 20 residues. The CDR3 is CASSVPTEASGSQSTDTQYF. The DNA for the CDR3 is TGCGCCAGCAGTGTACCAACGGAGGCTAGCGGGAGTCAGAGCACAGATACGCAGTATTTT.

The rearrangement links TRBV12-5 to TRBJ2-3; no definite D call. CDR3 length: 13 residues. V was shortened by 2 bases and J by 1 base, with 4 bases between the two germline ends. The germline V gene has CDR1 LGHNT and CDR2 FRNRAP. The CDR3 sequence: CASGLTGTDTQYF. The CDR3 nucleotides read TGTGCTAGTGGTTTGACGGGCACAGATACGCAGTATTTT.

The V call is TRBV3-1 (or the pseudogene TRBV3-2), the J call TRBJ2-5; D is unclear. Germline V gene sequence: CDR1 LGHDT, CDR2 YNNKEL (reference sequence). Trimming took off 2 bases at V and 1 base at J, with 8 bases between the two ends. This CDR3 spans 14 amino acids. The CDR3 reads CASSQPWAQETQYF. The CDR3 nucleotides are TGTGCCAGCAGCCAACCCTGGGCCCAAGAGACCCAGTACTTC.

V and J are TRBV5-6 and TRBJ1-6, with TRBD1 as a possible D gene (5 bases). The V end lost 7 bases, the J end lost 0 bases, and 14 bases lay between the germline ends. This CDR3 comprises 16 residues. The germline V gene has CDR1 SGHDT and CDR2 YYEEEE. The CDR3 DNA follows: TGTGCCAGCTGGGACTCCCGGAGCTCCTATAATTCACCCCTCCACTTT. The encoded protein is CASWDSRSSYNSPLHF. Together with reference TRBV5-6 and TRBJ1-6, the CDR3 gives the full variable domain: DAGVTQSPTHLIKTRGQQVTLRCSPKSGHDTVSWYQQALGQGPQFIFQYYEEEERQRGNFPDRFSGHQFPNYSSELNVNALLLGDSALYLCASWDSRSSYNSPLHFGNGTRLTVT.

The CDR3 is CASSYGAWETQYF. Written as DNA, the CDR3 is TGTGCCAGCAGTTACGGGGCGTGGGAGACCCAGTACTTC. The J gene is TRBJ2-5, the V gene TRBV6-5; tentatively, D is TRBD1 (5 bases). Trimming shortened V by 2 bases and J by 5 bases, and 9 bases separated the two germline ends. The CDR3 sequence is 13 residues long. CDR1 and CDR2 from the germline V gene are MNHEY and SVGAGI.